This is a list of T cell receptor beta chains from one sample in a study of identical twins. TCRdb independently ran MiXCR on the 5' RACE reads; one entry per CDR3 protein. The table has around 490,000 distinct CDR3 sequences, around 22% seen once; the top ten hold approximately 0.5%. These sequences were also reported in another study, on yellow fever vaccine responses in identical twins.

Input material: CD4+ T cells sorted from blood. The receptors here all came from a woman between 18 and 29 years old in good health. CDR3s include the opening cysteine and the closing phenylalanine or tryptophan. The D gene is left open where the match is weak. Part of the rows lack a size; the others show once, few, many or a class for expanded clones.

>-|TRBJ2-1|-|TRBV15
TGTGCCACCAGCAGAGATTCCCCGAAAAACTACAATGAGCAGTTCTTC
CATSRDSPKNYNEQFF
>-|TRBJ1-1|TRBD1|TRBV12-3/TRBV12-4
TGTGCCAGCAGCCCGTGGACAGGGAGGAACACTGAAGCTTTCTTT
CASSPWTGRNTEAFF
>-|TRBJ2-2|TRBD2|TRBV12-5
TGTGCTAGAGCGGGGGAAAACACCGGGGAGCTGTTTTTT
CARAGENTGELFF
>-|TRBJ1-4|TRBD1|TRBV20-1
TGCAGTGCTACCCCGGGACAGTTCCTTAATGAAAAACTGTTTTTT
CSATPGQFLNEKLFF
>few|TRBJ2-7|TRBD1|TRBV7-9
TGTGCCAGCAGCTTATCAGGGGGCGCGATCTCCGAGCAGTACTTC
CASSLSGGAISEQYF
>-|TRBJ1-2|-|TRBV12-3/TRBV12-4
TGTGCCAGCAGTTCGGACAACTATGGCTACACCTTC
CASSSDNYGYTF
>few|TRBJ1-1|-|TRBV7-8
TGTGCCAGCAGCAACGTGGAAGCTTTCTTT
CASSNVEAFF
>few|TRBJ2-7|-|TRBV4-2
TGTGCCAGCAGCCAAGTGGGGGCAGGGGACCCTCACGAGCAGTACTTC
CASSQVGAGDPHEQYF
>few|TRBJ2-5|TRBD1|TRBV10-2
TGCGCCAGCAGGGATCCCCGCCAGGGGGCTTTAGAGACCCAGTACTTC
CASRDPRQGALETQYF
>-|TRBJ1-2|-|TRBV28
TGTGCCAGCAGTTTATTTCGGGGAACTAACTATGGCTACACCTTC
CASSLFRGTNYGYTF
>-|TRBJ2-3|-|TRBV20-1
TGCAGTGCTAGGACGCCAGATACGCAGTATTTT
CSARTPDTQYF
>-|TRBJ1-4|TRBD1|TRBV5-1
TGCGCCAGTAACCGGGACAGCCCTAATGAAAAACTGTTTTTT
CASNRDSPNEKLFF
>-|TRBJ2-2|-|TRBV11-3
TGTGCCAGCAGCCCCGGAAATTTGAACACCGGGGAGCTGTTTTTT
CASSPGNLNTGELFF
>-|TRBJ2-1|TRBD1|TRBV5-1
TGCGCCAGCAGCTTGGATTTTACAGGGGGCAATGAGCAGTTCTTC
CASSLDFTGGNEQFF
>many|TRBJ2-1|TRBD2|TRBV6-1
TGTGCCAGCAGTCAGACTAGCGGGAGGACCTACAATGAGCAGTTCTTC
CASSQTSGRTYNEQFF
>few|TRBJ2-3|TRBD2|TRBV25-1
TGTGCCAGCAGTGAATCAGCGGGAGGGCTTAGAGATACGCAGTATTTT
CASSESAGGLRDTQYF
>-|TRBJ2-3|TRBD1|TRBV10-3
TGTGCCATCAACCCTGGACAGGGGGCAACAGATACGCAGTATTTT
CAINPGQGATDTQYF
>few|TRBJ2-2|-|TRBV12-3/TRBV12-4
TGTGCCAGCTCTACTGGGCCACCGAACACCGGGGAGCTGTTTTTT
CASSTGPPNTGELFF
>-|TRBJ2-7|-|TRBV7-6
TGTGCCAGCGGGATCGGGGTCCTGTCCTACGAGCAGTACTTC
CASGIGVLSYEQYF
>many|TRBJ2-1|TRBD2|TRBV5-1
TGCGCCAGTTCGGCTAGCGGGGTTTACAATGAGCAGTTCTTC
CASSASGVYNEQFF
>-|TRBJ1-2|TRBD1|TRBV5-1
TGCGCCAGCTCCGAAGGGACAGCGACCAACTATGGCTACACCTTC
CASSEGTATNYGYTF
>few|TRBJ2-7|TRBD2|TRBV28
TGTGCCAGCAGTGAGGCGCTAGCGGGAGGATCCCACGAGCAGTACTTC
CASSEALAGGSHEQYF
>few|TRBJ2-3|TRBD2|TRBV20-1
TGCAGTGCTCTGACTAGCAGAGGGCCAGATACGCAGTATTTT
CSALTSRGPDTQYF
>few|TRBJ2-1|-|TRBV13
TGTGCCAGCAGCCCGATCAGGGATCCCCCCTCCTACAATGAGCAGTTCTTC
CASSPIRDPPSYNEQFF
>few|TRBJ1-1|-|TRBV10-3
TGTGCCATCAGTGAGGCGGGGGGGAGCACTGAAGCTTTCTTT
CAISEAGGSTEAFF
>-|TRBJ2-5|TRBD1|TRBV5-1
TGCGCCAGCAGCCAGGACAGGCCTTTCCAAGAGACCCAGTACTTC
CASSQDRPFQETQYF
>-|TRBJ2-1|TRBD2|TRBV7-3
TGTGCCAGCAGCGGTGAACTAGCGGGACTGAGCTCCTACAATGAGCAGTTCTTC
CASSGELAGLSSYNEQFF
>few|TRBJ1-1|-|TRBV12-3/TRBV12-4
TGTGCCAGCAGTTTAGCGGGGGGGATGAGGGCTTTCTTT
CASSLAGGMRAFF
>-|TRBJ2-4|TRBD1|TRBV10-1
TGCGCCAGCAGTGAGCGACAGGGGCTAGAAAACATTCAGTACTTC
CASSERQGLENIQYF
>-|TRBJ2-3|TRBD2|TRBV15
TGTGCCACCAGCAGGAGGACTAGCTGGGACACAGATACGCAGTATTTT
CATSRRTSWDTDTQYF
>-|TRBJ2-2|-|TRBV24-1
TGTGCCACCAGTGATTCGGCAGGGGCGTACACCGGGGAGCTGTTTTTT
CATSDSAGAYTGELFF
>few|TRBJ2-7|TRBD2|TRBV28
TGTGCCAGCAGTAGGGCTAGCGGGAGTACTCCCTACGAGCAGTACTTC
CASSRASGSTPYEQYF
>few|TRBJ2-3|TRBD1|TRBV10-1
TGCGCCAGCTCAGACAGGGAATCAAGCACAGATACGCAGTATTTT
CASSDRESSTDTQYF
>-|TRBJ1-1|-|TRBV15
TGTGCCACCAGCAGTCCTCTTCGGTCGGGCACTGAAGCTTTCTTT
CATSSPLRSGTEAFF
>few|TRBJ1-1|TRBD1|TRBV27
TGTGCCAGCAGAACGGACAGGGCCACTGAAGCTTTCTTT
CASRTDRATEAFF